This T cell receptor beta chain comes out of a study of OX40 agonist ivuxolimab in advanced cancers. At the level of the study: The patients received agonistic anti-OX40 (CD134) antibody ivuxolimab. Points from the study as a whole: People who partly responded at 0.1-3.0 mg/kg had some of the least clonal expansion seen. Low levels of normalized T-cell clonal expansion also appeared in some nonresponders.

Points on this clone: Antigen specificity is unknown.

Trimming took off 0 bases at V and 4 bases at J, with 12 bases between the two ends. There are 15 residues in the CDR3. Germline V CDR1 and CDR2: KGHSH, LQKENI. The table came from immunoSEQ multiplex PCR; TCRdb's copy has only in-frame clones and leaves some out. Among around 75,000 clones, 88% were seen once, and the ten largest hold about 2.1%. The origin of this receptor is an adult with an advanced solid tumor such as melanoma, head and neck, liver or kidney cancer. Sequencing used CD4+ or CD8+ T cells sorted from blood, obtained in a trial of the OX40 agonist ivuxolimab. V is TRBV18 and J is TRBJ1-2; D call uncertain. The CDR3 DNA reads as TGTGCCAGCTCACCACCGTCCGGTTCCGCCTATGGCTACACCTTC. Amino acid sequence: CASSPPSGSAYGYTF.